This entry is about one T cell receptor beta chain. As yet, its antigen is unknown. Every bit of the isolated RNA underwent reverse transcription, so sequencing read expressed TCRB transcripts. Libraries were prepared by immunoSEQ multiplex PCR; TCRdb keeps only in-frame clonotypes and omits some of them. The sample holds around 320,000 clones; around 13% are singletons and the top ten take over 5%. The sample comes from a study of beta chain features in type 1 diabetes. Turning to the study itself: Summed over all samples, the examined sorted cells came to fewer than 120 million.

V dropped 3 bases and J dropped 2; count of bases not matched to a gene: 14. The CDR3 has 18 residues. The V gene's germline CDR1 is SGHTA and CDR2 FQGNSA. General study points: For patients and controls alike, PCR might favor shorter templates to the same degree. Compared with healthy donors, patients appeared to share more similar naive, central memory and regulatory TCRB repertoires.

Sequenced: central memory CD4+ T cells from blood. The source of this sequence is a young man in good health. The gene calls are TRBV7-2 and TRBJ2-5; 8 bases match TRBD2. In DNA, the CDR3 is TGTGCCAGCAGCTTTAAGGCCGGCTTAGCGGGGAAACAAGAGACCCAGTACTTC. Residues: CASSFKAGLAGKQETQYF.